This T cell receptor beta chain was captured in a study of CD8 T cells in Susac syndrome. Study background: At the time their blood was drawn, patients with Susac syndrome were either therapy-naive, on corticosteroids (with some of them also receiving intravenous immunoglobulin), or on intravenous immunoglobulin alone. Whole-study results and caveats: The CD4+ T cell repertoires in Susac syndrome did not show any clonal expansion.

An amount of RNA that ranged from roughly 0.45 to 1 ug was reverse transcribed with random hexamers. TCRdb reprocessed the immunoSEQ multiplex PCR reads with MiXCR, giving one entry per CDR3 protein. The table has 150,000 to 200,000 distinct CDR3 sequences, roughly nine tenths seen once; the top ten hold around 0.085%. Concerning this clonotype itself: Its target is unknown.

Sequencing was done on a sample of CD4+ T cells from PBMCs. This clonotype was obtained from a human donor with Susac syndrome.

The DNA for the CDR3 is TGTGCCAGCACCCTAACAGGGGACGAGCAGTACTTC. Translation gives CASTLTGDEQYF. This rearrangement joins TRBV6-1 to TRBJ2-7; 7 bases match TRBD1. The CDR3 runs to 12 residues. The ends lost 7 bases at V and 5 bases at J; junction bases unmatched: 5. CDR1 is MNHNS and CDR2 is SASEGT in the germline V gene.